Below, one T cell receptor (beta chain) is given with its context. Its antigen is not known. Using unique molecular identifiers, the investigators prepared the TCRbeta library. TCRdb ran MiXCR on the PCR reads and lists one entry per CDR3 protein. The table has 750,000 to 950,000 distinct CDR3 sequences, roughly 15% seen once; the top ten hold roughly 5%. The data belong to a study of T-cell reconstitution after alpha-beta-depleted transplantation in children. This CDR3 comprises 13 residues. Trimming removed 0 bases from V and 13 bases from J, with 12 bases in between. The germline V gene has CDR1 KGHDR and CDR2 SFDVKD. Whole-study findings and limits: Several hundred expanded graft clones reportedly were the source of alpha-beta T cells about two months after transplant. From surviving recipient T cells and thymic progenitors came the high day-60 TCRbeta diversity observed in some patients. Counts and diversity of T cells one year after transplant came mostly from newly produced T cells.

The sequence came from a male patient younger than 18 who had a stem cell transplant for acute lymphoblastic leukemia, so the T cells may come from the graft donor. The chain employs TRBV24-1 and TRBJ2-1; D assignment may be TRBD1 or TRBD2 (6 bases each). This material consisted of PBMCs, mostly from graft donor cells, taken 360 days after TCRalphabeta/CD19-depleted stem cell transplant. The CDR3 DNA reads as TGTGCCACCAGTGATTTGAGTACCGGGGGCCAGTTCTTC. Amino acids: CATSDLSTGGQFF.